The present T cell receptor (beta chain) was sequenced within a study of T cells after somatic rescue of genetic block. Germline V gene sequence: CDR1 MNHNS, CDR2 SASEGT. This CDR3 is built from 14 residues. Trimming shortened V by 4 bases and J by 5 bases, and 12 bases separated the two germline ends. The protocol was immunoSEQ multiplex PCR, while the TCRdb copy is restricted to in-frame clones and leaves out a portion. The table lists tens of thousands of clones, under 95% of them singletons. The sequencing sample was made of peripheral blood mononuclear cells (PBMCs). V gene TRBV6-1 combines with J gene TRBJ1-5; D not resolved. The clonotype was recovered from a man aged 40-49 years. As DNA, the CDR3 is TGTGCCAGCAGTGCCACGAGCGGGTATCAGCCCCAGCATTTT. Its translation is CASSATSGYQPQHF.